Listed below are T cell receptor beta chains from one sample, sequenced in a study of cytomegalovirus exposure and HLA in healthy donors. Clones were sequenced by immunoSEQ multiplex PCR, and TCRdb holds only the in-frame ones, with some missing. The table records fewer than 100,000 clones, around 82% of them present only once. Sequencing input: PBMCs. All receptors come from a woman aged 55-75 years in good health and CMV-seronegative. CDR3s include the opening cysteine and the closing phenylalanine or tryptophan. A D gene is named only where the DNA matches it firmly. Clone size is given for some rows only: seen once, a few or many times, or a class if the clone is expanded.

clone_size	d_call	v_call	j_call	cdr3_nt	cdr3_aa
NA	NA	TRBV7-2	TRBJ1-5	TGTGCCAGCAGTTTGGCGGGGCCGGGGGTCGGCAATCAGCCCCAGCATTTT	CASSLAGPGVGNQPQHF
NA	NA	TRBV28	TRBJ2-3	TGTGCCAGCAGTTTTATGGGACTCACAGATACGCAGTATTTT	CASSFMGLTDTQYF
NA	TRBD2	TRBV9	TRBJ2-2	TGTGCCAGCAGCGCGACTAGCGGGAGGGTTGCCGGGGAGCTGTTTTTT	CASSATSGRVAGELFF
once	TRBD1	TRBV2	TRBJ2-7	TGTGCCAGCAGTGCGCCGGGACAGGGCTCCATGGAGCAGTACTTC	CASSAPGQGSMEQYF
NA	NA	TRBV30	TRBJ2-1	TGTGCCTGGAGTCGGACACTAAGCTCCTACAATGAGCAGTTCTTC	CAWSRTLSSYNEQFF
NA	NA	TRBV28	TRBJ1-5	TGTGCCAGCAGACCTGACAGAAATCAGCCCCAGCATTTT	CASRPDRNQPQHF
NA	NA	TRBV30	TRBJ1-2	TGTGCCTGGAGTGTAGGCAGGGAAGGCTATGGCTACACCTTC	CAWSVGREGYGYTF
NA	TRBD2	TRBV11-2	TRBJ2-2	TGTGCCAGCAGCCGCTGGACTAGCGGGAGCATCGGGGAGCTGTTTTTT	CASSRWTSGSIGELFF
NA	NA	TRBV19	TRBJ2-7	TGTGCCAGTAGTATCCCCCCCTCCAGGGCTCACGAGCAGTACTTC	CASSIPPSRAHEQYF
NA	TRBD1	TRBV30	TRBJ1-2	TGTGCCTGGAGTACACGTCGGACAGGGGAGAACGGCTACACCTTC	CAWSTRRTGENGYTF
once	NA	TRBV7-9	TRBJ2-5	TGTGCCAGCAGCTTACAGCGGACGGGTGAGACCCAGTACTTC	CASSLQRTGETQYF
few	TRBD1	TRBV19	TRBJ1-5	TGTGCCAGTAGTAGGGACAGGGAGAATCAGCCCCAGCATTTT	CASSRDRENQPQHF
few	TRBD1	TRBV7-6	TRBJ1-5	TGTGCCAGCAGCTTAGGTGGCAGGGGGATGAATCAGCCCCAGCATTTT	CASSLGGRGMNQPQHF
NA	TRBD1	TRBV6-6	TRBJ1-4	TGTGCCAGCAGGGACAGGGATAATGAAAAACTGTTTTTT	CASRDRDNEKLFF
NA	TRBD1	TRBV29-1	TRBJ1-5	TGCAGCGCAACCGTAGGGGGCCAGCCCCAGCATTTT	CSATVGGQPQHF
NA	NA	TRBV5-6	TRBJ2-3	TGTGCCAGCAGCTTGGGTCCAACTAGCACAGATACGCAGTATTTT	CASSLGPTSTDTQYF
NA	TRBD1	TRBV19	TRBJ2-7	TGTGCCAGTAGTAACCAGGGGGCGAGGAACGAGCAGTACTTC	CASSNQGARNEQYF
few	NA	TRBV4-3	TRBJ1-6	TGCGCCAGCAGCCAACGGGTACAGGGTTCAGGTTCACCCCTCCACTTT	CASSQRVQGSGSPLHF
NA	TRBD2	TRBV4-3	TRBJ2-1	TGCGCCAGCAGCCAAGGACTAGCGAGTACCTACAATGAGCAGTTCTTC	CASSQGLASTYNEQFF
NA	TRBD1	TRBV6-5	TRBJ2-7	TGTGCCAGCAGAGAGGCGGGACAGGGAGCCTACGAGCAGTACTTC	CASREAGQGAYEQYF
NA	TRBD1	TRBV29-1	TRBJ1-2	TGCAGCGTTTACCCGCCATCAGGGGGAAAGGGCTACACCTTC	CSVYPPSGGKGYTF
NA	NA	TRBV5-4	TRBJ2-1	TGTGCCAGCAGCTTGTCGCAGGCCTCCTACAATGAGCAGTTCTTC	CASSLSQASYNEQFF
NA	NA	TRBV20-1	TRBJ1-5	TGCAGTGCTGGAACGGGGGAGCCCCAGCATTTT	CSAGTGEPQHF
NA	NA	TRBV7-9	TRBJ1-2	TGTGCCAGCAGCTCGAGCATTAATGGCTACACCTTC	CASSSSINGYTF
NA	NA	TRBV6-1	TRBJ1-5	TGTGCCAGCAGTGGATCCAGTATTAATCAGCCCCAGCATTTT	CASSGSSINQPQHF
NA	TRBD2	TRBV4-1	TRBJ2-5	TGCGCCAGCAGCCAAGAGGGCGGGAGCGGGGAGACCCAGTACTTC	CASSQEGGSGETQYF